This T cell receptor (beta chain) emerged from a study of control samples from healthy donors and cancer patients. The CDR3 loop spans 14 amino acids. V was clipped by 0 bases and J by 5 bases, with 10 bases between them. CDR1 and CDR2 (germline): MNHEY, SVGEGT. Clones were sequenced by immunoSEQ multiplex PCR, and TCRdb holds only the in-frame ones, with some missing. This sample has 200,000 or so clones, with 90% to 95% found just once. This rearrangement joins TRBV6-2 or TRBV6-3 to TRBJ1-1, with D possibly matching TRBD1 (5 bases). The sequence came from a man over 45 in good health. The sample comprised blood. DNA of the CDR3: TGTGCCAGCAGTTACTCTTCCGGGGCAACTGAAGCTTTCTTT. Its protein is CASSYSSGATEAFF.